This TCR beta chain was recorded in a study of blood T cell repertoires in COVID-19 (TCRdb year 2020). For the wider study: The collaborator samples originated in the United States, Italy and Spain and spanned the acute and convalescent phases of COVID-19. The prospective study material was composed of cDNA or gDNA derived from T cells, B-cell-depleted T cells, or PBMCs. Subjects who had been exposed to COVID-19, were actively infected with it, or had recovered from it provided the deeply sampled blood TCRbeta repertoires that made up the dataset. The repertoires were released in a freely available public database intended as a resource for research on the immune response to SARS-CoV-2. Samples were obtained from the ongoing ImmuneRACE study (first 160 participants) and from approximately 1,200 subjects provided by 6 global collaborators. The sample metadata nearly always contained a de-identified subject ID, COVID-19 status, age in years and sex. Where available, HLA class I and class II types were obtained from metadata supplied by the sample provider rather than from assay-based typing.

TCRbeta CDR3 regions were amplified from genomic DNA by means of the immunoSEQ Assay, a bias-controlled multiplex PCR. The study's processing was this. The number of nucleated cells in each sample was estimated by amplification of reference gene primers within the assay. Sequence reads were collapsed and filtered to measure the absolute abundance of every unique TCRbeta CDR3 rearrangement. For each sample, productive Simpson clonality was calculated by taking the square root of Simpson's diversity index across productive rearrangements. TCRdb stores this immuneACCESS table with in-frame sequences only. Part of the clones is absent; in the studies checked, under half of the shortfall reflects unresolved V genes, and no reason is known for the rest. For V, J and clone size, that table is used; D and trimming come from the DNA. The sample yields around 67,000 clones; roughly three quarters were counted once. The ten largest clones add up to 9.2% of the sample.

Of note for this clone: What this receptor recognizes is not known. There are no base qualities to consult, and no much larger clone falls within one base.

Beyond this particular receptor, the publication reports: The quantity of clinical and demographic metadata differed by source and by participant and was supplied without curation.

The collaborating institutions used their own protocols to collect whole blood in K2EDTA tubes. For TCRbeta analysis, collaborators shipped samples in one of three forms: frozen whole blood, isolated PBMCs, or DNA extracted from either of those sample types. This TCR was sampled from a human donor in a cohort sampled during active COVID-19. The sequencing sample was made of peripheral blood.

CDR3 protein: CASSIGTGGFYGYTF. The DNA is TGCGCCAGCAGCATCGGGACAGGGGGCTTCTATGGCTACACCTTC. This chain joins TRBV5-1 to TRBJ1-2, with 12 bases matching TRBD1. In the germline V gene, CDR1 corresponds to SGHRS and CDR2 to YFSETQ. The CDR3, cysteine through phenylalanine, is 15 amino acids long. Only the CDR3 DNA stays, 45 bases, in frame from base 1. Germline trimming: 4 bases from V, 4 bases from J; junction bases outside gene matches: 5.